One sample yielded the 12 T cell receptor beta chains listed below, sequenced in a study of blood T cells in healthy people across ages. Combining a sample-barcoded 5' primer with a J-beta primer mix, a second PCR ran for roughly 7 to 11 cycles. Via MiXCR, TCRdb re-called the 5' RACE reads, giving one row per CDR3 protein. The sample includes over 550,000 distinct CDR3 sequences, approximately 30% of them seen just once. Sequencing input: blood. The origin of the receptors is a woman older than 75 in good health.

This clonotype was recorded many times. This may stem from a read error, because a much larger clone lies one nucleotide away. CDR3 in amino acids: CSAISALAGNYNEQYF. The DNA for the CDR3 is TGCAGTGCAATCTCCGCGCTAGCGGGGAACTACAATGAGCAGTACTTC. The chain employs TRBV20-1 and TRBJ2-5; 9 nucleotides match TRBD2. This CDR3 is built from 16 residues. The trim removed 6 bases at V and 11 bases at J, leaving 22 bases unmatched. The germline V gene encodes CDR1 DFQATT and CDR2 SNEGSKA (reference sequence).

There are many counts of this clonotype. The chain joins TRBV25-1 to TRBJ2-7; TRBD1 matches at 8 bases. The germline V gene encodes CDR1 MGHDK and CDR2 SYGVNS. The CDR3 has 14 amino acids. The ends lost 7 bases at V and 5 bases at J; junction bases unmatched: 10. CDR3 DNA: TGTGCCAGCACCACAGGACAGGGTCTTCACGAGCAGTACTTC. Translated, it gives CASTTGQGLHEQYF.

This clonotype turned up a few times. CDR3 nucleotide sequence: TGTGCCAGCAATTATGCCCCTGCGGGGGGGCCCTACAATGAGCAGTTCTTC. As protein: CASNYAPAGGPYNEQFF. V usage is TRBV6-5 and J usage is TRBJ2-1; TRBD2 agrees at 9 bases. V lost 7 bases to trimming and J lost 2 bases; unmatched junction nucleotides: 12. Germline V gene lookup returns CDR1 MNHEY and CDR2 SVGAGI. The CDR3 has 17 residues.

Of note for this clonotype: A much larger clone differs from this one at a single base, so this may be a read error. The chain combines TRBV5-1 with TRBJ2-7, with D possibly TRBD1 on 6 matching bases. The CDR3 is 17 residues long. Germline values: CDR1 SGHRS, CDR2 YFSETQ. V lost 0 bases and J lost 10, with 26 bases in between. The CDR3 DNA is TGCGCCAGCAGCTTGGCCCAAAAGGGACAAATTTGGGATACCCAGTACTTC. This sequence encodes CASSLAQKGQIWDTQYF.

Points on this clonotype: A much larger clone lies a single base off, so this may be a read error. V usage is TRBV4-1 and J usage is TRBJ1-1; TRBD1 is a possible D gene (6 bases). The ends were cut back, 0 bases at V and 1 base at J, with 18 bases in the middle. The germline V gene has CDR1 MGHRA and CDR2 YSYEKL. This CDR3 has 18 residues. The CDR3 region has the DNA TGCGCCAGCAGCCAAGATCGTTGGGAGGACAGTCAGAACACTGAAGCTTTCTTT. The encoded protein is CASSQDRWEDSQNTEAFF.

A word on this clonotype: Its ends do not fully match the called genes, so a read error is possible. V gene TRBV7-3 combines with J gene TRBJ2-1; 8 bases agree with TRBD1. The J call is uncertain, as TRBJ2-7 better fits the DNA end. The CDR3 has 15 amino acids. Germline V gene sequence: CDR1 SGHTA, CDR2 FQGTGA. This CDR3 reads CVSSLSDRAYNEQYF. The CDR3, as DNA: TGTGTCAGCAGCTTATCGGACAGGGCTTACAATGAGCAGTACTTC.

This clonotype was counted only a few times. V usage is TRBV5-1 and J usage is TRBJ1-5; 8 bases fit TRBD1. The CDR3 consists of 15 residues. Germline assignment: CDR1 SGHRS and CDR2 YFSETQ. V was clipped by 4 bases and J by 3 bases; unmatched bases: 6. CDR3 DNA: TGCGCCAGCAGCGCGACAGGGGCCTTCAATCAGCCCCAGCATTTT. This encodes CASSATGAFNQPQHF.

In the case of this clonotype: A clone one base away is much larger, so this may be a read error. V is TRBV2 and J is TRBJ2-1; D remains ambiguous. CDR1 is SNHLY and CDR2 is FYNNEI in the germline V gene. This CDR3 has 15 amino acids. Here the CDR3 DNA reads TGTACCAGCAGTGATGCCCGGGTGTCGCACAATGAGCAGTTCTTC. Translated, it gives CTSSDARVSHNEQFF.

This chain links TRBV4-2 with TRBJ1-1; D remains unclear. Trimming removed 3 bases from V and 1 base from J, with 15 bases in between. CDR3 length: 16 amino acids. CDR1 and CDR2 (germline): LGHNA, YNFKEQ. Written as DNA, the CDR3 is TGTGCCAGCAGCCAGGGGTTTTTGGTTACGAACACTGAAGCTTTCTTT. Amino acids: CASSQGFLVTNTEAFF.

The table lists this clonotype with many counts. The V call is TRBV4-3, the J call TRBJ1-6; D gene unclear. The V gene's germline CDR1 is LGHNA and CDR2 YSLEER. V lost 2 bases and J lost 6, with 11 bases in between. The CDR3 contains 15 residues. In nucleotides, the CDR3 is TGCGCCAGCAGCCAACGCCGGGATTTTAATTCACCCCTCCACTTT. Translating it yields CASSQRRDFNSPLHF.

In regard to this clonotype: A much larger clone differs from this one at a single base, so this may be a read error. In DNA, the CDR3 is TGCAGTGCTAGGAGCGGGGGTAATGAGCAGTACTTC. As protein: CSARSGGNEQYF. The chain combines TRBV20-1 with TRBJ2-1, with 8 nucleotides matching TRBD2. Matching the DNA end better, TRBJ2-7 makes the J call doubtful. Germline V gene lookup returns CDR1 DFQATT and CDR2 SNEGSKA (reference sequence). The CDR3 loop spans 12 amino acids.

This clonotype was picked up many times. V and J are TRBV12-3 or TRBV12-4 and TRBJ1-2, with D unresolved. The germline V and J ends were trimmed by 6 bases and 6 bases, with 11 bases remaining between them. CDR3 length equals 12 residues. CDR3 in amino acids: CASSPYRHGYTF. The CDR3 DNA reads TGTGCCAGCAGCCCGTATCGCCATGGCTACACCTTC.